This T cell receptor beta chain was sequenced in a study of monozygotic twins with inflammatory bowel disease. Whole-study results and caveats: By inverse Simpson index, TCRbeta diversity was lower in IBD patients than in healthy co-twins.

With respect to this clonotype: The antigen is unknown.

Every TCR library drew on approximately 3.5 ug of total RNA. With eight separate reactions per sample, the authors made cDNA. UMIs incorporating a 6-nucleotide sample barcode were appended by means of template switching. TCRdb re-called the 5' RACE reads, yielding one record per CDR3 amino acid sequence without DNA. The table for this sample gives about 450,000 distinct CDR3 sequences. This sequence was found in a human donor with ulcerative colitis or Crohn's disease, or a healthy co-twin of an affected twin (not recorded which). Sequenced input: blood.

CDR3 amino acids: CASSQDELAGGRTQYF. The chain is built from TRBV4-1 and TRBJ2-5; with no DNA, the TCRdb D assignment of TRBD2 cannot be verified. Germline V gene lookup returns CDR1 MGHRA and CDR2 YSYEKL. The CDR3 spans 16 residues.